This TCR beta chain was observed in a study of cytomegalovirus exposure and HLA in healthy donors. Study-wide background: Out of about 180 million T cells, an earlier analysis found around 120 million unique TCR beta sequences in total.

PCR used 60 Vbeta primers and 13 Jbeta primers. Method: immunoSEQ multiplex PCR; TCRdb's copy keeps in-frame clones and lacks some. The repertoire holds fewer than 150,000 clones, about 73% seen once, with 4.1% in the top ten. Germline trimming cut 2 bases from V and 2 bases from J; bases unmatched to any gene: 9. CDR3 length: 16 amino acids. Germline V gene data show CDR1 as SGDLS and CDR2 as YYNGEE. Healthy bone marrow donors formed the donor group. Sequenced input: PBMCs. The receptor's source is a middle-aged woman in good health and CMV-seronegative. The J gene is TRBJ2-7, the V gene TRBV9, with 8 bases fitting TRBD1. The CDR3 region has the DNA TGTGCCAGCAGCGTCGGACTCGGGACAGGACCCTACGAGCAGTACTTC. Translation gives CASSVGLGTGPYEQYF.